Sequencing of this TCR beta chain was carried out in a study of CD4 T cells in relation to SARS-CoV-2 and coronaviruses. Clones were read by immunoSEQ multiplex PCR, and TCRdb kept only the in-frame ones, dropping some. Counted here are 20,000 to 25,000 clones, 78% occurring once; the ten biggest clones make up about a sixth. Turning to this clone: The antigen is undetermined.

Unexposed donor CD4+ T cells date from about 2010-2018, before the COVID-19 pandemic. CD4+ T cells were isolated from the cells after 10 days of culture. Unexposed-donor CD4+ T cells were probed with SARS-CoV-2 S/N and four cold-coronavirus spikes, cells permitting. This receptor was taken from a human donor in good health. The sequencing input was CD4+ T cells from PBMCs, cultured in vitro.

The CDR3 nucleotides read TGTGCCAGCAGTTACCTGGACAGAGATAATTCACCCCTCCACTTT. As protein: CASSYLDRDNSPLHF. V is TRBV6-5 and J is TRBJ1-6; TRBD1 might be the D (6 bases). Germline values: CDR1 MNHEY, CDR2 SVGAGI. CDR3 length equals 15 residues. The ends were cut back, 2 bases at V and 5 bases at J, with 10 bases in the middle.